What follows is one TCR beta chain and its context. Each patient came to thyroid surgery without any prior treatment (of any kind). This entry comes from a study of metastatic and nonmetastatic thyroid tumors. Study details: From malignant and benign thyroid patients, repertoires in blood and in tumor or nodule tissue were compared.

In the original analysis: The study's classifier, a distant-metastasis tool for papillary thyroid cancer, was built using CDR3 differences across clinicopathological groups. Using MiXCR, TCRdb re-called clones from the PCR reads. The V and J calls come from TCRdb's annotation, not from the publication. The sample lists 35,000 to 50,000 clones, less than 5% occurring once. J gave up 4 bases and V 5 bases, and 10 bases lay outside the gene matches. The CDR3 loop spans 15 amino acids. CDR1 is MNHEY and CDR2 is SMNVEV in the germline V gene (reference sequence). The source material was blood. The rearrangement links TRBV27 to TRBJ2-7, with TRBD2 identical over 8 bases. The clonotype comes from a female donor with papillary thyroid cancer or a benign thyroid nodule (not recorded which). Some clones in this sample may be carry-over from other donors' samples. In DNA form, the CDR3 reads TGTGCCAGCAGTCTTTCCGGGACTAGTTTTTACGAGCAGTACTTC. This gives the protein CASSLSGTSFYEQYF.